A selection of T cell receptor beta chains follows, all from one sample in a study of T cell responses to AZD1222 COVID-19 vaccine. Assay used: immunoSEQ multiplex PCR; TCRdb lists only in-frame clones, some missing. The sample consists of approximately 50,000 clones, 88% of them appearing once. The material was peripheral blood, obtained on day 0 of AZD1222 vaccination. These receptors came from an adult in good health. CDR3s include the opening cysteine and the closing phenylalanine or tryptophan. D genes are given only for firm matches. Expanded clones are given a class, and other clones once, few, many or no size at all.

>TRBV14|TRBJ2-7|-|-
CASSPRQISYEQYF
TGTGCCAGCAGCCCCCGACAGATATCCTACGAGCAGTACTTC
>TRBV6-2/TRBV6-3|TRBJ2-6|-|once
CASSKNRSGANVLTF
TGTGCCAGCAGCAAAAACCGCTCTGGGGCCAACGTCCTGACTTTC
>TRBV7-2|TRBJ2-1|TRBD1|-
CASSFGSGTGGMNEQFF
TGTGCCAGCAGCTTCGGTAGCGGGACAGGGGGCATGAATGAGCAGTTCTTC
>TRBV29-1|TRBJ2-2|-|-
CSVDLAINTGELFF
TGCAGCGTTGATCTCGCCATCAACACCGGGGAGCTGTTTTTT
>TRBV7-3|TRBJ2-1|TRBD1|once
CASSPDRGSYNEQFF
TGTGCCAGCAGCCCCGACAGGGGCTCCTACAATGAGCAGTTCTTC
>TRBV19|TRBJ1-1|TRBD1|-
CASSLGDRAGTEAFF
TGTGCCAGTAGTTTGGGAGACAGGGCAGGGACTGAAGCTTTCTTT
>TRBV2|TRBJ1-2|-|-
CASRAETGSGYTF
TGTGCCAGCAGGGCCGAGACAGGATCGGGCTACACCTTC
>TRBV19|TRBJ1-2|-|few
CASSIIGEGDYGYTF
TGTGCCAGTAGTATCATTGGTGAGGGGGACTATGGCTACACCTTC
>TRBV7-2|TRBJ1-2|TRBD1|-
CASSLSGQAYGYTF
TGTGCCAGCAGCTTATCGGGACAGGCCTATGGCTACACCTTC
>TRBV9|TRBJ2-3|TRBD1|-
CASSVGMGTGVLDTQYF
TGTGCCAGCAGCGTAGGTATGGGGACAGGAGTTCTTGATACGCAGTATTTT
>TRBV27|TRBJ2-7|-|-
CASSFGGPNEQYF
TGTGCCAGCAGTTTCGGGGGGCCAAACGAGCAGTACTTC
>TRBV7-6|TRBJ2-2|-|few
CASRQGGPNTGELFF
TGTGCCAGCAGACAGGGGGGGCCGAACACCGGGGAGCTGTTTTTT
>TRBV19|TRBJ2-1|-|-
CASSSPFRKGDNEQFF
TGTGCCAGTAGTTCGCCCTTTAGGAAGGGAGACAATGAGCAGTTCTTC
>TRBV7-9|TRBJ1-1|-|-
CASSPRGENTEAFF
TGTGCCAGCAGCCCACGGGGGGAAAACACTGAAGCTTTCTTT
>TRBV21-1|TRBJ1-4|-|few
CASSTHRDRDNEKLFF
TGTGCCAGCAGCACACACCGGGACAGGGATAATGAAAAACTGTTTTTT
>TRBV2|TRBJ2-1|-|-
CASITGSSPTYNEQFF
TGTGCCAGCATAACTGGGTCTAGCCCTACCTACAATGAGCAGTTCTTC
>TRBV7-3|TRBJ2-1|TRBD2|few
CASSLGLAANNEQFF
TGTGCCAGCAGCCTCGGACTAGCGGCAAACAATGAGCAGTTCTTC